This T cell receptor beta chain was recovered during a study of T cells in Graves' hyperthyroidism and ophthalmopathy. Template material for amplifying TCR beta CDR3 regions consisted of RNA transcripts. The HTBI primer set was used in a first-round RT-PCR of the TCR CDR3. TCRdb redid the calling of the multiplex PCR reads with MiXCR, one entry per CDR3 protein. Of 150,000 or so distinct CDR3 sequences listed, over 8% are singletons. This clonotype was counted at least ten times. Germline CDR1 reads LNHNV; CDR2 reads YYDKDF (reference sequence). V lost 3 bases to trimming and J lost 0 bases, with 8 bases between them. The CDR3 extends over 14 amino acids.

The source material was blood. The origin of this receptor is a woman aged 18-30 years with Graves' hyperthyroidism that later progressed to Graves' ophthalmopathy. The J gene is TRBJ1-1, the V gene TRBV15; D is unclear. CDR3 DNA sequence: TGTGCCACCAGCAGGACCGGGGTGAACACTGAAGCTTTCTTT. It specifies CATSRTGVNTEAFF.